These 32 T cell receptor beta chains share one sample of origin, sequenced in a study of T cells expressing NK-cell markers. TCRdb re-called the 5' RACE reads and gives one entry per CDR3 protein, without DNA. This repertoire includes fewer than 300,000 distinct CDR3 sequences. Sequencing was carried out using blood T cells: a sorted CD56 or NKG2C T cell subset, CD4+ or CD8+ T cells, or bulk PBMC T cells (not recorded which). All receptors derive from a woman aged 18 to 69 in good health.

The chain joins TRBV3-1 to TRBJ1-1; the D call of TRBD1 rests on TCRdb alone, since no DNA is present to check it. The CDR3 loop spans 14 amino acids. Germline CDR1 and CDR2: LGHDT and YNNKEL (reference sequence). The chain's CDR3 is CASSPPSGYTEAFF.

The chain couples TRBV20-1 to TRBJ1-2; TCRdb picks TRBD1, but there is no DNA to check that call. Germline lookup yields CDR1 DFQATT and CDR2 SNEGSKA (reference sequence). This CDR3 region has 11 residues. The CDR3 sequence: CSAGPGGGYTF.

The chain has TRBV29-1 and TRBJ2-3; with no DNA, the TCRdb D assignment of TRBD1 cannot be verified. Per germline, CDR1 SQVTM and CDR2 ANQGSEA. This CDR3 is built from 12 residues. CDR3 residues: CSVEEGADTQYF.

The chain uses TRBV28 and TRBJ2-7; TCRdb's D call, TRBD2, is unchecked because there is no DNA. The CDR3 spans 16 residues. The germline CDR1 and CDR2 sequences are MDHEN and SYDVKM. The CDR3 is CASSSYTSGIIYEQYF.

The CDR3 region is CSVASVHSYEQYF. The chain employs TRBV29-1 and TRBJ2-7; the D call of TRBD2 rests on TCRdb alone, since no DNA is present to check it. Germline CDR1 SQVTM, CDR2 ANQGSEA. This CDR3 contains 13 residues.

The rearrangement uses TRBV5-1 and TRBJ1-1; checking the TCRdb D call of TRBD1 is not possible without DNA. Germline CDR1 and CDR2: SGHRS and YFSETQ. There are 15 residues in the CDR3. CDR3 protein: CASSTGDRPGTEAFF.

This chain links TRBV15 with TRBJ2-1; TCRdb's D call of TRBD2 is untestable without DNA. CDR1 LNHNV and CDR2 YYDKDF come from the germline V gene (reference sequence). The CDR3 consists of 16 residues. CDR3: CATSRNLATRYNEQFF.

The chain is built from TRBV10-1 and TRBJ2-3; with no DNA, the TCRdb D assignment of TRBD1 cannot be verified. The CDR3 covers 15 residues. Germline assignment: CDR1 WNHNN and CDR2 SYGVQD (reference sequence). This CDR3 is CASSLGTGLADTQYF.

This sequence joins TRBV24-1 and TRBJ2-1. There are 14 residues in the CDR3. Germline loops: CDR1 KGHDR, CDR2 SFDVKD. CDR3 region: CATSEEKEYNEQFF.

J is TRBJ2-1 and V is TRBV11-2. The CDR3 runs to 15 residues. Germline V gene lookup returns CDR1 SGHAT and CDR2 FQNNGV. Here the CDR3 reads CASSLARESYNEQFF.

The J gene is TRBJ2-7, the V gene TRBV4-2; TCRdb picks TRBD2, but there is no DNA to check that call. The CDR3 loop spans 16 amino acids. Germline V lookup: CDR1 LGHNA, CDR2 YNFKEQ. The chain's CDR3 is CASSPRREGLSYEQYF.

CDR3 residues: CSAVAGYSSYNEQFF. The chain uses TRBV20-1 and TRBJ2-1; TCRdb designates TRBD2, a call that cannot be tested without DNA. The CDR3 loop spans 15 amino acids. The germline CDR1 and CDR2 sequences are DFQATT and SNEGSKA (reference sequence).

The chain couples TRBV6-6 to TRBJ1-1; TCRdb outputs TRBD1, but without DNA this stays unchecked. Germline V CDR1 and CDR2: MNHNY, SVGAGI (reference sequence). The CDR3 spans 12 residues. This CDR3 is CASRQGLPEAFF.

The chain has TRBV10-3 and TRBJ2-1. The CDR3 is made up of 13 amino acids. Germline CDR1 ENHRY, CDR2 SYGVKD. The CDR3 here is CAISAPLANEQFF.

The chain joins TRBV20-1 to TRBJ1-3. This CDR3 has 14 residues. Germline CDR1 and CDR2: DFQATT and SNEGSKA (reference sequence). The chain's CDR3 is CSARTLSSGNTIYF.

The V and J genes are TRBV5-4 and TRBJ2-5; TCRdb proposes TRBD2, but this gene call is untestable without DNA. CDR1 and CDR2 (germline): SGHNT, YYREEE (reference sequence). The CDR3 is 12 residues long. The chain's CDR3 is CASSWGEETQYF.

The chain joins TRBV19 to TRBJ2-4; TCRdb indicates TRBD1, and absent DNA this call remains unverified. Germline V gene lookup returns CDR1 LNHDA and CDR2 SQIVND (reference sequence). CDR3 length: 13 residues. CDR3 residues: CATSSGDRYIQYF.

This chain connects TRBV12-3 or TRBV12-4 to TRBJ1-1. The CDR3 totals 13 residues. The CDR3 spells CASSFMGNTEAFF.

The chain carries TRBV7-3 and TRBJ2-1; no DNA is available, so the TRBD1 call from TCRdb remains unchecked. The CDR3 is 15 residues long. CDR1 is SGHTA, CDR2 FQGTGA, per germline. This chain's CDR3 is CASSPGGNPYNEQFF.

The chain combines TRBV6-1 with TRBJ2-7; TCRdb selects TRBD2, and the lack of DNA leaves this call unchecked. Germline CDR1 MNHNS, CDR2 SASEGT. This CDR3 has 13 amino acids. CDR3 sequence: CASSRGEKYEQYF.

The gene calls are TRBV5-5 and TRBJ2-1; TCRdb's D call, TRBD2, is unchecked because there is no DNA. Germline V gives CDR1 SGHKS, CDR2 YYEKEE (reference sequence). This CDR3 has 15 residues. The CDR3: CASKKLAGSYNEQFF.

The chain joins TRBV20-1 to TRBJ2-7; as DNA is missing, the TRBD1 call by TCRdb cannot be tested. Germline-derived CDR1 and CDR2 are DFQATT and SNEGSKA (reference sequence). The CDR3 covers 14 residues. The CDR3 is CSARVESGVYEQYF.

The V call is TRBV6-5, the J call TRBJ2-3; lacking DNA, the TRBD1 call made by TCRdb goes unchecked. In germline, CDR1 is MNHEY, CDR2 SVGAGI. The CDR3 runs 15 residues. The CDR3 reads CASSYGTGGTDTQYF.

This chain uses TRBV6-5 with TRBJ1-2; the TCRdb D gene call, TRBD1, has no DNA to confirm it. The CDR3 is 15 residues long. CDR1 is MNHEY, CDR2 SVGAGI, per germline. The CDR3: CASSYPGQGLYGYTF.

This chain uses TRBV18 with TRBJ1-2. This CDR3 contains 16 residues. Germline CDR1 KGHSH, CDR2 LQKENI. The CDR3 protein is CASSPVVSKGELGYTF.

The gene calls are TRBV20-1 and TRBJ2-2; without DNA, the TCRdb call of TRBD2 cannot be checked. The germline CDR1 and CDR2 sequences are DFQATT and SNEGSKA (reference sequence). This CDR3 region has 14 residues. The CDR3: CSAPTGLNTGELFF.

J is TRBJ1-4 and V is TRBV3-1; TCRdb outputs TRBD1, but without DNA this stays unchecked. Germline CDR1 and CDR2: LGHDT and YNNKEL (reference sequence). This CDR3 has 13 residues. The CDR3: CASSQPLGEKLFF. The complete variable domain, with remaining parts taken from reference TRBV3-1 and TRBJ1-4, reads DTAVSQTPKYLVTQMGNDKSIKCEQNLGHDTMYWYKQDSKKFLKIMFSYNNKELIINETVPNRFSPKSPDKAHLNLHINSLELGDSAVYFCASSQPLGEKLFFGSGTQLSVL.

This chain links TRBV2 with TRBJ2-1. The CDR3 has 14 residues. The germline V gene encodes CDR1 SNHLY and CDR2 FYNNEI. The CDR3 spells CASTLENSYNEQFF.

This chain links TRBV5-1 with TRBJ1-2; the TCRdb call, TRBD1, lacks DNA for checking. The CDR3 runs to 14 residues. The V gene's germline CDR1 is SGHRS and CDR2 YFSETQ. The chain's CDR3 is CASNTGDYNYGYTF.

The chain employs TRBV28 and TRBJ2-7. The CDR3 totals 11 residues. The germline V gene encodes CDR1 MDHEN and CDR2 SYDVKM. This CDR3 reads CASGLSYEQYF.

The CDR3 region is CASAVHTGGGEQFF. V is TRBV12-3 or TRBV12-4 and J is TRBJ2-1; TCRdb designates TRBD1, a call that cannot be tested without DNA. The length of the CDR3 is 14 residues.

CDR3: CASSQQSKETQYF. The chain has TRBV18 and TRBJ2-5; TCRdb returns TRBD2, unconfirmable since there is no DNA. CDR1 and CDR2 (germline): KGHSH, LQKENI. This CDR3 spans 13 amino acids.